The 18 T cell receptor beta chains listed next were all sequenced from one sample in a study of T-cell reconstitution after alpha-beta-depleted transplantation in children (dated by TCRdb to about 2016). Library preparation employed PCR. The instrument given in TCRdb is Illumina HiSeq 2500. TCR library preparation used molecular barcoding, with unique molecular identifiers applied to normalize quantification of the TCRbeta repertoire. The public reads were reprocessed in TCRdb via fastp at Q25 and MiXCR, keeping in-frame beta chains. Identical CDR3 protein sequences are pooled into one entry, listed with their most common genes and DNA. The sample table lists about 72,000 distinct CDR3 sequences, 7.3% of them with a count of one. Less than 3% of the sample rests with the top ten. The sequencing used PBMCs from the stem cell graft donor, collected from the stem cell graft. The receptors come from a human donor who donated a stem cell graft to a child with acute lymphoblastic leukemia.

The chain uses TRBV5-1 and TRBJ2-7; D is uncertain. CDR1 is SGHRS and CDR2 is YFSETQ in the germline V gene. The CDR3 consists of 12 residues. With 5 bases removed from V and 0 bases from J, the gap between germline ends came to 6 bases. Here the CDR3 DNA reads TGCGCCAGCAGATTAAACTCCTACGAGCAGTACTTC. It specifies CASRLNSYEQYF.

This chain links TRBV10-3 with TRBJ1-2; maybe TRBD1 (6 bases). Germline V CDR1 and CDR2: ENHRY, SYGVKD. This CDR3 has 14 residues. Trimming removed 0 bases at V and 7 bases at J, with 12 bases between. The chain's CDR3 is CAISESGAASGYTF. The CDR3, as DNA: TGTGCCATCAGTGAGTCGGGGGCGGCCTCTGGCTACACCTTC.

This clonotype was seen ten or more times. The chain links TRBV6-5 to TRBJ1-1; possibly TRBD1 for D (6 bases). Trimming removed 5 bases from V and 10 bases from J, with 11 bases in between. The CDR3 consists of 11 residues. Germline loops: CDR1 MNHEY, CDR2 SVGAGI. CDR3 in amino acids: CASSGQTGAFF. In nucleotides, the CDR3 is TGTGCCAGCAGTGGACAGACCGGAGCTTTCTTT.

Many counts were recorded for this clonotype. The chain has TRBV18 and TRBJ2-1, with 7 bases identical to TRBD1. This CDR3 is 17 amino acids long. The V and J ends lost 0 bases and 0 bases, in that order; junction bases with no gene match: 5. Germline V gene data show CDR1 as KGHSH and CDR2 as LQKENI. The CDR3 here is CASSPPPGTDSYNEQFF. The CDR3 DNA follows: TGTGCCAGCTCACCACCCCCCGGGACAGACTCCTACAATGAGCAGTTCTTC.

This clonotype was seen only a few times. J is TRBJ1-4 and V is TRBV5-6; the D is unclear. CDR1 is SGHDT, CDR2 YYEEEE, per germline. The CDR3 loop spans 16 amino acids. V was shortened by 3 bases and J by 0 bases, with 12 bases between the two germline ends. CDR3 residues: CASSSLGIATNEKLFF. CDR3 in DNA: TGTGCCAGCAGCTCCCTCGGGATTGCAACTAATGAAAAACTGTTTTTT.

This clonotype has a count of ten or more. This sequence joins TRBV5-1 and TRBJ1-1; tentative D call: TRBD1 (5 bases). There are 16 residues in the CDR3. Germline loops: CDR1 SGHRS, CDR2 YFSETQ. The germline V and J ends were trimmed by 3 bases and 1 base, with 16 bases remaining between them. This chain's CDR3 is CASSWGPGKGNTEAFF. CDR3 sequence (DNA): TGCGCCAGCAGCTGGGGCCCGGGCAAGGGGAACACTGAAGCTTTCTTT.

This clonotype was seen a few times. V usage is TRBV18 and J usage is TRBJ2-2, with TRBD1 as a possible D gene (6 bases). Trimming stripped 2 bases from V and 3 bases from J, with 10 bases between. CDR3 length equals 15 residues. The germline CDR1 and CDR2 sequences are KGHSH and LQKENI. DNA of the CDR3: TGTGCCAGCTCACCAGGGGGCTCGGACACCGGGGAGCTGTTTTTT. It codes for CASSPGGSDTGELFF.

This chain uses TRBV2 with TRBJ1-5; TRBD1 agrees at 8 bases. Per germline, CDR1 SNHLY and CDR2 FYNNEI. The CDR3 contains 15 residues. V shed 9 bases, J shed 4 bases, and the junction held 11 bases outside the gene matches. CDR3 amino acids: CARSDRGRSNQPQHF. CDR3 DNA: TGTGCCAGATCCGACAGGGGCCGTTCGAATCAGCCCCAGCATTTT.

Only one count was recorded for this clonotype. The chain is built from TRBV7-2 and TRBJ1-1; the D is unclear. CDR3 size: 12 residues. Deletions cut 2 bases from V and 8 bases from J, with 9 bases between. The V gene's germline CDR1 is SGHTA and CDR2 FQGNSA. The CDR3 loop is CASSLLGREAFF. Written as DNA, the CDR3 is TGTGCCAGCAGCTTACTAGGACGGGAAGCTTTCTTT.

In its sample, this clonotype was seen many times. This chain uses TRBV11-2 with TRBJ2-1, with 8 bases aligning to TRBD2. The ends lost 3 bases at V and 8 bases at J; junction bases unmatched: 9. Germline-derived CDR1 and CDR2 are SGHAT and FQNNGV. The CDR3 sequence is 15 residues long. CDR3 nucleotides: TGTGCCAGCAGCTTTGACGGGAGGGGCGTCGATGAGCAGTTCTTC. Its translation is CASSFDGRGVDEQFF.

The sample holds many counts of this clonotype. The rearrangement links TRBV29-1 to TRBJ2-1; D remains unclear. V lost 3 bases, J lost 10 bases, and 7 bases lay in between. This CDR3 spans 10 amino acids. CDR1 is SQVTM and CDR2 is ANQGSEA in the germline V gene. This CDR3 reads CSVDTNEQFF. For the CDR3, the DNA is TGCAGCGTTGACACCAACGAGCAGTTCTTC.

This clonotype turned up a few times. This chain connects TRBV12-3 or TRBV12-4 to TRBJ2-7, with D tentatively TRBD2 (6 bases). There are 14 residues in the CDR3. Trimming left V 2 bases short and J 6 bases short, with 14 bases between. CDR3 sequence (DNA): TGTGCCAGCAGTTTATGGGACTCCGAAGGCGAGCAGTACTTC. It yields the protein CASSLWDSEGEQYF.

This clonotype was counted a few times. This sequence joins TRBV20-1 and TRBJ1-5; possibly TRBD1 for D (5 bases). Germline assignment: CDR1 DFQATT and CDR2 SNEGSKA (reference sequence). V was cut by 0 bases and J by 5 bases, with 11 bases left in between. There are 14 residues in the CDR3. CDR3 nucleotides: TGCAGTGCTAGAGAGGGCAGGGAATATCAGCCCCAGCATTTT. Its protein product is CSAREGREYQPQHF.

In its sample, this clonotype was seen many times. The CDR3 nucleotides read TGTGCCAGCAGCCCGGGACTTCCCGACGAGCAGTACTTC. Translating it yields CASSPGLPDEQYF. The chain couples TRBV7-8 to TRBJ2-7, with D possibly being TRBD2 (6 bases). The germline gives CDR1 SGHVS, CDR2 FQNEAQ. V was shortened by 5 bases and J by 5 bases, with 13 bases between the two germline ends. CDR3 length: 13 amino acids.

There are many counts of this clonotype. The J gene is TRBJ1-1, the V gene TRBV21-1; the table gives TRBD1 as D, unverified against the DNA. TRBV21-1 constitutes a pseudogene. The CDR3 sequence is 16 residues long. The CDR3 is CASSKALWGALNEAFF. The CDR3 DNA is TGTGCCAGCAGCAAAGCGCTTTGGGGGGCGCTGAATGAAGCTTTCTTT.

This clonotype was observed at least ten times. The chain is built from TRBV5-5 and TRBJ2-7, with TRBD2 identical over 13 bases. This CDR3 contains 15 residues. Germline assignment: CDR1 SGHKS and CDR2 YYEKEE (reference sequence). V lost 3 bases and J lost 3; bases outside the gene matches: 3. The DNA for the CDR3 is TGTGCCAGCAGCTGGACTAGCGGGAGTCTCTACGAGCAGTACTTC. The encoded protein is CASSWTSGSLYEQYF. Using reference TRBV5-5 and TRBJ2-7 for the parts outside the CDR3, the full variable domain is DAGVTQSPTHLIKTRGQQVTLRCSPISGHKSVSWYQQVLGQGPQFIFQYYEKEERGRGNFPDRFSARQFPNYSSELNVNALLLGDSALYLCASSWTSGSLYEQYFGPGTRLTVT.

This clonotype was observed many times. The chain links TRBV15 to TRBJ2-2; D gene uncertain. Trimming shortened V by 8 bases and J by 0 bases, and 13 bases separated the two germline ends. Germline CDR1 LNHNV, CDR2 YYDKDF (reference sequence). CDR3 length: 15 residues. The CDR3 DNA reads TGTGCCACCGGTGGAGCAGCCTCGAACACCGGGGAGCTGTTTTTT. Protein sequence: CATGGAASNTGELFF.

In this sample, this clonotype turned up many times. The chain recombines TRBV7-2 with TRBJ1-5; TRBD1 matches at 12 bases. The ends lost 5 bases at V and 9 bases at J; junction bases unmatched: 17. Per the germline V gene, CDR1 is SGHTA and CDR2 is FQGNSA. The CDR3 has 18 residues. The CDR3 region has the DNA TGTGCCAGCAGCCCGTCCGGGACAGGGGGCCTTCGATCAAGGCCCCAGCATTTT. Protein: CASSPSGTGGLRSRPQHF.